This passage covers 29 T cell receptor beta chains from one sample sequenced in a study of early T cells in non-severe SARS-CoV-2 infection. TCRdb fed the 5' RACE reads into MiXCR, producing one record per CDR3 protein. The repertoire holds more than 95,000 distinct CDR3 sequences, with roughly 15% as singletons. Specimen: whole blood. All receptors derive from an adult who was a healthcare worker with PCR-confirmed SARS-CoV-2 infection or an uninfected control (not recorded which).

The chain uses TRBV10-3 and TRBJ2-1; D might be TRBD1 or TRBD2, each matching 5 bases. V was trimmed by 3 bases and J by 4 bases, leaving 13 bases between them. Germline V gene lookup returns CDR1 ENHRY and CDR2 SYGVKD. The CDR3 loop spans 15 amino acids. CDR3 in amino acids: CAISESMGEYNEQFF. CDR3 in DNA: TGTGCCATCAGTGAATCGATGGGGGAATACAATGAGCAGTTCTTC.

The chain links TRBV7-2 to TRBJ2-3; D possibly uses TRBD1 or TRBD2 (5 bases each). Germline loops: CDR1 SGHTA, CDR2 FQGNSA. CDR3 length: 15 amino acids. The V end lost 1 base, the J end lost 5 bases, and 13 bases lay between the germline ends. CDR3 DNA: TGTGCCAGCAGCTTAGGGGGGAGTCGGGGAGATACGCAGTATTTT. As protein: CASSLGGSRGDTQYF.

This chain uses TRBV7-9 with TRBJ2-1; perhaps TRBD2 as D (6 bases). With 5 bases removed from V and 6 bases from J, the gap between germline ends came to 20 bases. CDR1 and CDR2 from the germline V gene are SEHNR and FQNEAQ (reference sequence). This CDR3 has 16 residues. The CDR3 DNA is TGTGCCAGCAGCCCCCGGGGGAATAGCGACGTCAATGAGCAGTTCTTC. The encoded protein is CASSPRGNSDVNEQFF.

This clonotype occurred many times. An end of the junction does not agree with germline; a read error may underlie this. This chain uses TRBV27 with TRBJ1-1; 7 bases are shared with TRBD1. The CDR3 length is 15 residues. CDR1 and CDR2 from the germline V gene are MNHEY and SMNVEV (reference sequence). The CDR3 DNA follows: TGTGCCAGCAGTCTATCGACAGGGTCTGACACTGAAGCTTTCTTT. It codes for CASSLSTGSDTEAFF.

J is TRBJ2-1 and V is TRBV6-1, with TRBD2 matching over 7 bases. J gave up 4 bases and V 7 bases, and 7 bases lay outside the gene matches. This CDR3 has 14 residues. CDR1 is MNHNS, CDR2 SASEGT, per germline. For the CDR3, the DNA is TGTGCCAGCACCCCGGGGAGGGGATACAATGAGCAGTTCTTC. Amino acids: CASTPGRGYNEQFF.

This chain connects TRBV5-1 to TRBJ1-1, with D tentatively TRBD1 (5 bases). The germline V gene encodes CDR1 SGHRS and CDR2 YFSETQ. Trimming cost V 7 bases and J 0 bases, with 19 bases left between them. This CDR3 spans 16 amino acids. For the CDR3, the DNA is TGCGCCAGCGACCTGGGGACTGGTGGGATGAACACTGAAGCTTTCTTT. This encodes CASDLGTGGMNTEAFF.

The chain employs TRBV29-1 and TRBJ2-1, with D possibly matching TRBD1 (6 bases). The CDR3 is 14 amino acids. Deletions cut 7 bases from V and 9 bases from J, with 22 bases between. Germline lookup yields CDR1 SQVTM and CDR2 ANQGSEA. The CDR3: CSANPLQGAGEQFF. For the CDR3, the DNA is TGCAGCGCCAATCCTCTACAGGGTGCCGGTGAGCAGTTCTTC.

This CDR3 is CASTPNGGYNEQFF. The CDR3 coding sequence is TGTGCCAGTACCCCAAACGGGGGTTACAATGAGCAGTTCTTC. This chain connects TRBV19 to TRBJ2-1; weak D call: TRBD2 (6 bases). Germline V gene data show CDR1 as LNHDA and CDR2 as SQIVND (reference sequence). The CDR3 contains 14 residues. V lost 7 bases, J lost 4 bases, and 14 bases lay in between. Full variable domain (rest looked up from reference TRBV19 and TRBJ2-1): DGGITQSPKYLFRKEGQNVTLSCEQNLNHDAMYWYRQDPGQGLRLIYYSQIVNDFQKGDIAEGYSVSREKKESFPLTVTSAQKNPTAFYLCASTPNGGYNEQFFGPGTRLTVL.

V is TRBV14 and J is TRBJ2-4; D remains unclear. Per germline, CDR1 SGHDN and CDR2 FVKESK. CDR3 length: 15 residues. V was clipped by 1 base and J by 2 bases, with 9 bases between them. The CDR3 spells CASSQASATKNIQYF. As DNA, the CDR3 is TGTGCCAGCAGCCAAGCCTCAGCGACCAAAAACATTCAGTACTTC.

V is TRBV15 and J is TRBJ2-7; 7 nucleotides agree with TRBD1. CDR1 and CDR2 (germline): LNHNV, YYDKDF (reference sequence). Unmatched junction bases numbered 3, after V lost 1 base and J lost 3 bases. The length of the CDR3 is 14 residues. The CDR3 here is CATSRVTGIYEQYF. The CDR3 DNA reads TGTGCCACCAGCAGAGTGACAGGGATCTACGAGCAGTACTTC.

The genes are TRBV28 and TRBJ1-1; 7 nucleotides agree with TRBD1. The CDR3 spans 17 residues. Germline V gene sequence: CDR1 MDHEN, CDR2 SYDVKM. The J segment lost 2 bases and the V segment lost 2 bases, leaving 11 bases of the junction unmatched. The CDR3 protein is CASSLGYIQGRNTEAFF. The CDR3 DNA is TGTGCCAGCAGTTTAGGTTACATACAGGGGCGAAACACTGAAGCTTTCTTT.

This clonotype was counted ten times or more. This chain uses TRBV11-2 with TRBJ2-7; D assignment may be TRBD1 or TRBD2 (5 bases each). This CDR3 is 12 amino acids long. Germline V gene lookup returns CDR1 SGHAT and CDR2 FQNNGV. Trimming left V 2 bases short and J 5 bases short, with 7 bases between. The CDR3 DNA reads TGTGCCAGCAGCTTACTGGGGGACGAGCAGTACTTC. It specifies CASSLLGDEQYF.

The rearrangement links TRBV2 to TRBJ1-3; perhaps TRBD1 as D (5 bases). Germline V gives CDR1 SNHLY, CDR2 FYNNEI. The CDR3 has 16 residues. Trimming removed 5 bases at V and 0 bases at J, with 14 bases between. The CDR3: CASSTSGQNSGNTIYF. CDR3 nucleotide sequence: TGTGCCAGCAGTACTTCAGGGCAAAACTCTGGAAACACCATATATTTT.

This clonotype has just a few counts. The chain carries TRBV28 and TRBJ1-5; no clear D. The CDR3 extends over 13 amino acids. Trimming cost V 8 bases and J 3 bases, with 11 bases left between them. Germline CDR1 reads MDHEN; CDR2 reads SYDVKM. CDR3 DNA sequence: TGTGCCAGCGAGGCGCGTCCCAATCAGCCCCAGCATTTT. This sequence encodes CASEARPNQPQHF. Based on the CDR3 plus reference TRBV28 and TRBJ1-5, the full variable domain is DVKVTQSSRYLVKRTGEKVFLECVQDMDHENMFWYRQDPGLGLRLIYFSYDVKMKEKGDIPEGYSVSREKKERFSLILESASTNQTSMYLCASEARPNQPQHFGDGTRLSIL.

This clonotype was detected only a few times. CDR3 sequence (DNA): TGTGCCAGCAGCCAAGATGCGAGCGGGGGGGCGAATGAGCAGTTCTTC. This codes for CASSQDASGGANEQFF. The chain couples TRBV4-2 to TRBJ2-1; 10 nucleotides match TRBD2. J gave up 7 bases and V 0 bases, and 6 bases lay outside the gene matches. This CDR3 spans 16 amino acids. Germline CDR1 is LGHNA and CDR2 is YNFKEQ.

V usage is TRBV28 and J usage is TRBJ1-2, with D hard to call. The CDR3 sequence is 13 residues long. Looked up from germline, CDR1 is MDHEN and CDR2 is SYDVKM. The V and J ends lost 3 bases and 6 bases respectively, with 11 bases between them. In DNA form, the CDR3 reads TGTGCCAGCAGTTTGTTAGGGTTGAATGGCTACACCTTC. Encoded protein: CASSLLGLNGYTF.

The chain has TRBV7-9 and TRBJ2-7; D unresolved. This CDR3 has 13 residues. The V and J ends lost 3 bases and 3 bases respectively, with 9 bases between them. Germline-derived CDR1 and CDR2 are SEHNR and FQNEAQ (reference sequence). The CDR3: CASSFDFYYEQYF. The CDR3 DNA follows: TGTGCCAGCAGCTTTGACTTCTACTACGAGCAGTACTTC.

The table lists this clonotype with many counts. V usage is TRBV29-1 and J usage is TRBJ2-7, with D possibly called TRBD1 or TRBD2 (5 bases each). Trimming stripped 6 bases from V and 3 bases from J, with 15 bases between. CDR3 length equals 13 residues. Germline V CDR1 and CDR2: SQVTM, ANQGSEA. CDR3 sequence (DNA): TGCAGCGTCATCCGGGCAGGGAGCTACGAGCAGTACTTC. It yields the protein CSVIRAGSYEQYF.

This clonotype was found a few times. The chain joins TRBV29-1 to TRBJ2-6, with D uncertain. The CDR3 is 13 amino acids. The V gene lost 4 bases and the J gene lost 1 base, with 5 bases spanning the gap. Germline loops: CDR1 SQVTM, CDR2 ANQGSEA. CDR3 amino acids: CSVGVSGANVLTF. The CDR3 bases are TGCAGCGTTGGGGTATCTGGGGCCAACGTCCTGACTTTC.

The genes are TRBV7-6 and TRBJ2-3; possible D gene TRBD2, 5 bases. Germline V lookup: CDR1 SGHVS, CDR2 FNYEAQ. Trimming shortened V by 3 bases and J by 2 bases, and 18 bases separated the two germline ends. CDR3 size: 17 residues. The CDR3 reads CASSFLRVSGLTDTQYF. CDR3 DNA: TGTGCCAGCAGCTTCCTCCGGGTCAGCGGACTCACAGATACGCAGTATTTT.

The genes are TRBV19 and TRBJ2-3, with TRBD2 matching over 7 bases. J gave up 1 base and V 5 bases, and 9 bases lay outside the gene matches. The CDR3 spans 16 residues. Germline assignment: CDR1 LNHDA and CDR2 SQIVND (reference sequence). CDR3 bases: TGTGCCAGTAGTCCCCCGCGGGAGTTGGGCACAGATACGCAGTATTTT. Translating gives CASSPPRELGTDTQYF.

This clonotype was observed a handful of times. This chain's CDR3 is CASSLFPSTSSSGANVLTF. The CDR3 DNA sequence: TGTGCCAGCAGTTTATTCCCGTCGACTTCGAGCTCTGGGGCCAACGTCCTGACTTTC. V and J are TRBV27 and TRBJ2-6; no clear D gene. The ends were cut back, 1 base at V and 0 bases at J, with 16 bases in the middle. Per the germline V gene, CDR1 is MNHEY and CDR2 is SMNVEV (reference sequence). The CDR3 extends over 19 amino acids.

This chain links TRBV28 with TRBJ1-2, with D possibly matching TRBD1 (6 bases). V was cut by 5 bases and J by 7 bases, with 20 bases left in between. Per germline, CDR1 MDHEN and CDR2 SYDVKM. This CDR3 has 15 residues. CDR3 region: CASSGEGWGAAGYTF. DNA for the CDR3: TGTGCCAGCAGTGGGGAGGGCTGGGGGGCTGCTGGCTACACCTTC.

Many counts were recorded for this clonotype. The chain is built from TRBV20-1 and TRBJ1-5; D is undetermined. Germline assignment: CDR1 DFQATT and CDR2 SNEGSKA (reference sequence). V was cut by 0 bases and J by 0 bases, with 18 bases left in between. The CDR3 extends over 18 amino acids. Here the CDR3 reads CSARDPRGEVYSNQPQHF. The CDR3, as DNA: TGCAGTGCTAGAGACCCTCGGGGAGAGGTTTATAGCAATCAGCCCCAGCATTTT.

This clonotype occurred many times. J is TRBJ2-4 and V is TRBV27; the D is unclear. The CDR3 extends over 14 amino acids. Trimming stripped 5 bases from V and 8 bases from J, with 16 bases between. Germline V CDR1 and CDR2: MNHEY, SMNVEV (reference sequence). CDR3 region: CASSPTSQTYIQYF. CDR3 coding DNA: TGTGCCAGCAGTCCAACTTCTCAGACATACATTCAGTACTTC.

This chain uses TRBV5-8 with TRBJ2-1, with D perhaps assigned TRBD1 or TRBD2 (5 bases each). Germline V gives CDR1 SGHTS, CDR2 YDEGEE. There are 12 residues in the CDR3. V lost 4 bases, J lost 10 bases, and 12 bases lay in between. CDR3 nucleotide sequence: TGTGCCAGCAGCGGGGGTTGGAAGGAGCAGTTCTTC. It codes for CASSGGWKEQFF.

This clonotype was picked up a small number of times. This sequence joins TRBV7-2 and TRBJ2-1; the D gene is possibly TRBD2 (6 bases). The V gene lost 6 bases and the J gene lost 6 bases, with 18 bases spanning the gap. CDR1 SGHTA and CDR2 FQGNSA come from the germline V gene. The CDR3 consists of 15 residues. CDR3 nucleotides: TGTGCCAGCAGACTACCCCTTAGCGGAAGCAATGAGCAGTTCTTC. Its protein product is CASRLPLSGSNEQFF.

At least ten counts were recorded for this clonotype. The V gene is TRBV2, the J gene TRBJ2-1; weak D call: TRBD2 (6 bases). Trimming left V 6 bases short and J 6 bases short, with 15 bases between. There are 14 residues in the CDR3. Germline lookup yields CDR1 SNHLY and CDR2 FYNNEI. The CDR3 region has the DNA TGTGCCAGCAGAATCCTCGGAGGGACCAATGAGCAGTTCTTC. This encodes CASRILGGTNEQFF.

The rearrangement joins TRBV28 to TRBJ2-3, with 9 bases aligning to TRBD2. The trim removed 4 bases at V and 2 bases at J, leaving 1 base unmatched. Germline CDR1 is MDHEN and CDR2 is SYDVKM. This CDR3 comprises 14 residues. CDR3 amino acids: CASSSSGVTDTQYF. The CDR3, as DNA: TGTGCCAGCAGTTCTAGCGGGGTCACAGATACGCAGTATTTT.